This T cell receptor (beta chain) comes out of a study of CD8+CD57+ T cells in acquired aplastic anemia. CDR3 and TCR beta VDJ profiling relied on a genomic DNA template. TCRdb re-called the reads with MiXCR, one entry per CDR3 protein. The sample lists some 200,000 distinct CDR3 sequences, 48% occurring once. It was patients with CD8+CD57+ cell expansion by flow cytometry who were chosen for sequencing. Input material: sorted CD4+, CD8+, or CD8+CD57+ T cells (not recorded which) from PBMCs. The origin of this receptor is a human donor with aplastic anemia.

The DNA of the CDR3 is TGCAGCGTTGAAGCTATCGGGACAGGGGGCTACACCTTC. It codes for CSVEAIGTGGYTF. The chain employs TRBV29-1 and TRBJ1-2; 9 bases are shared with TRBD1. The CDR3 is made up of 13 amino acids. J gave up 8 bases and V 1 base, and 5 bases lay outside the gene matches. CDR1 is SQVTM, CDR2 ANQGSEA, per germline.